Shown below are 8 T cell receptor beta chains from a single sample sequenced in a study of T cells after yellow fever vaccination. MiXCR, applied by TCRdb to the 5' RACE reads, yields one record per CDR3 protein. Altogether around 53,000 distinct CDR3 sequences are present, 6.6% being singletons, with the ten largest covering roughly 24%. The specimen was CD8+ T cells not binding an NS4B(214-222) dextramer, sorted from PBMCs, collected around 45 days after the first yellow fever vaccination. The receptors shown here come from a man aged 18 to 30 who received the YFV17D yellow fever vaccine.

This clonotype was seen many times. V usage is TRBV12-3 or TRBV12-4 and J usage is TRBJ2-5; D possibly corresponds to TRBD2 (5 bases). Trimming took 1 base from V and 5 from J, leaving 11 bases between them. CDR3 length equals 14 residues. CDR3 DNA: TGTGCCAGCAGTTTAGACCTCGGGGAGGAGACCCAGTACTTC. It encodes CASSLDLGEETQYF.

The chain has TRBV2 and TRBJ2-2; D possibly corresponds to TRBD1 (6 bases). Germline-derived CDR1 and CDR2 are SNHLY and FYNNEI. V was trimmed by 2 bases and J by 1 base, leaving 11 bases between them. This CDR3 has 16 residues. CDR3 bases: TGTGCCAGCAGTGAAAGCAGGACAGTGAACACCGGGGAGCTGTTTTTT. Translated, it gives CASSESRTVNTGELFF. Drawing the rest from reference TRBV2 and TRBJ2-2, the complete variable domain is EPEVTQTPSHQVTQMGQEVILRCVPISNHLYFYWYRQILGQKVEFLVSFYNNEISEKSEIFDDQFSVERPDGSNFTLKIRSTKLEDSAMYFCASSESRTVNTGELFFGEGSRLTVL.

This clonotype was counted between two and nine times. This chain connects TRBV12-3 or TRBV12-4 to TRBJ1-5, with D uncertain. The CDR3 contains 12 residues. V shed 5 bases and J shed 9 bases, with 11 bases lying between them. DNA for the CDR3: TGTGCCAGCAGTCCAACGCCCCGGCCCCAGCATTTT. This gives the protein CASSPTPRPQHF.

The DNA for the CDR3 is TGTGCCAGCAGCTTATGGGACATCGAGCAGTACTTC. Residues: CASSLWDIEQYF. The chain combines TRBV7-9 with TRBJ2-7, with TRBD1 as a possible D gene (6 bases). This CDR3 comprises 12 residues. The germline V gene has CDR1 SEHNR and CDR2 FQNEAQ (reference sequence). V was cut by 2 bases and J by 6 bases, with 8 bases left in between.

This clonotype was seen only a few times. The CDR3 loop is CASSQGGAGYQETQYF. The CDR3 bases are TGCGCCAGCAGCCAAGGCGGGGCGGGGTACCAAGAGACCCAGTACTTC. J is TRBJ2-5 and V is TRBV4-3; maybe TRBD2 (6 bases). Per the germline V gene, CDR1 is LGHNA and CDR2 is YSLEER. The germline V and J ends were trimmed by 1 base and 0 bases, with 12 bases remaining between them. The CDR3 length is 16 residues.

V is TRBV5-1 and J is TRBJ2-5; the match to TRBD1 covers 7 bases. V gave up 0 bases and J gave up 0 bases; unmatched junction bases: 8. CDR1 and CDR2 from the germline V gene are SGHRS and YFSETQ. The CDR3 runs to 17 residues. The CDR3 loop reads CASSLEVGQADQETQYF. The CDR3 DNA is TGCGCCAGCAGCTTGGAGGTCGGACAGGCTGACCAAGAGACCCAGTACTTC.

The CDR3 DNA reads as TGTGCCAGCAGTGTTACAGGGTCCGACATTCAGTACTTC. As protein: CASSVTGSDIQYF. The chain combines TRBV6-1 with TRBJ2-4; possibly TRBD1 for D (6 bases). Germline CDR1 reads MNHNS; CDR2 reads SASEGT. The CDR3 is made up of 13 amino acids. V was shortened by 4 bases and J by 8 bases, with 12 bases between the two germline ends.

This clonotype was counted a few times. The chain couples TRBV27 to TRBJ2-5; D uncertain. CDR1 MNHEY and CDR2 SMNVEV come from the germline V gene (reference sequence). V gave up 0 bases and J gave up 1 base, with 12 bases separating them. There are 16 residues in the CDR3. CDR3 amino acids: CASSLSLTAAQETQYF. The CDR3 region has the DNA TGTGCCAGCAGTTTATCATTAACGGCGGCCCAAGAGACCCAGTACTTC.